Listed below are T cell receptor beta chains from one sample, sequenced in a study of TIL therapy for anti-PD-1-resistant metastatic lung cancer. Libraries were prepared by immunoSEQ multiplex PCR; TCRdb keeps only in-frame clonotypes and omits some of them. The data show tens of thousands of clones, 65% to 90% seen once. Sequenced here: blood, sampled at baseline. The receptors come from a person between 25 and 79 years old with non-small cell lung cancer. Each CDR3 is given with its conserved first and last residue.

v_gene	j_gene	CDR3aa
TRBV7-3	TRBJ1-5	CASSLTTNQPQHF
TRBV24-1	TRBJ2-2	CATSDFDLLRGNTGELFF
TRBV6-2/TRBV6-3	TRBJ1-5	CASSYQGVEGSNQPQHF
TRBV21-1	TRBJ1-5	CASSKGERDSNQPQHF
TRBV6-1	TRBJ2-1	CASSERTSGNYNEQFF
TRBV28	TRBJ2-7	CASILSIQGAGDYEQYF
TRBV3-1/TRBV3-2	TRBJ2-5	CASSQVTSGGARETQYF
TRBV28	TRBJ2-2	CAITGGHTGELFF
TRBV11-2	TRBJ2-1	CASSPPGGGSSYNEQFF
TRBV19	TRBJ2-2	CASSSRQGAGELFF
TRBV3-1/TRBV3-2	TRBJ2-3	CASSQESPLNTQYF
TRBV4-3	TRBJ2-7	CASSQLGAQGYEQYF
TRBV28	TRBJ2-1	CASSLKLAGVYEQFF
TRBV6-2/TRBV6-3	TRBJ1-4	CASSRGEGEKLFF
TRBV4-3	TRBJ2-7	CASSQDTRREGFHEQYF
TRBV19	TRBJ2-5	CASSGLAGVQETQYF
TRBV29-1	TRBJ2-1	CSVGRYYNEQFF
TRBV19	TRBJ2-7	CASSIGGTYEQYF
TRBV19	TRBJ1-2	CASSAGTAAYGYTF
TRBV27	TRBJ1-4	CASSLTTGRKLFF
TRBV5-1	TRBJ1-1	CASSLDLRGREAFF
TRBV7-9	TRBJ2-7	CASSALLASSYEQYF
TRBV7-9	TRBJ2-1	CASSLVSNKQFF
TRBV7-2	TRBJ2-7	CASSSIPRAYEQYF
TRBV2	TRBJ2-1	CASDFSGGGTYNEQFF